The 8 T cell receptor beta chains reported below all come from one sample, sequenced in a study of cytotoxic CD8 clonotypes in ibrutinib-treated CLL. TCRdb's copy holds only in-frame clones and misses some; the assay was immunoSEQ multiplex PCR. The sample has approximately 350,000 clones; 67% are singletons. The sequencing here drew on PBMCs, taken after 36 months of ibrutinib treatment. These receptor sequences come from a human donor with chronic lymphocytic leukemia.

The rearrangement uses TRBV27 and TRBJ2-5, with TRBD2 as a possible D gene (6 bases). There are 13 residues in the CDR3. Germline V gives CDR1 MNHEY, CDR2 SMNVEV (reference sequence). Between the trimmed V and J ends, which lost 7 bases and 3 bases, there was a span of 12 bases. The CDR3 DNA sequence: TGTGCCAGCAAAAGCATAGCGGAAGAGACCCAGTACTTC. Translating gives CASKSIAEETQYF.

This clone was observed a few times. The chain uses TRBV27 and TRBJ1-2, with 9 positions matching TRBD1. Unmatched junction bases numbered 2, after V lost 2 bases and J lost 7 bases. Germline-derived CDR1 and CDR2 are MNHEY and SMNVEV (reference sequence). CDR3 length: 13 residues. CDR3 nucleotide sequence: TGTGCCAGCAGTTTAACAGGGGGCGCTGGCTACACCTTC. Residues: CASSLTGGAGYTF.

The chain recombines TRBV5-1 with TRBJ2-7, with 10 positions matching TRBD2. CDR1 is SGHRS, CDR2 YFSETQ, per germline. The CDR3 runs to 17 residues. V was clipped by 0 bases and J by 2 bases; unmatched bases: 8. In DNA form, the CDR3 reads TGCGCCAGCAGCTTGGAGGCTAGCGGGAGTTTAGCCTACGAGCAGTACTTC. Residues: CASSLEASGSLAYEQYF.

Only one count was recorded for this clone. The chain employs TRBV4-3 and TRBJ2-7, with D possibly matching TRBD1 (5 bases). Germline V gene lookup returns CDR1 LGHNA and CDR2 YSLEER. This CDR3 region has 15 residues. The ends were cut back, 1 base at V and 3 bases at J, with 13 bases in the middle. CDR3 DNA: TGCGCCAGCAGCCAAGGACCAGGGAAAGACTACGAGCAGTACTTC. It translates to CASSQGPGKDYEQYF.

The V call is TRBV7-2, the J call TRBJ2-5; a possible D gene is TRBD2 (6 bases). V dropped 5 bases and J dropped 9 bases, with 19 bases sitting between them. CDR3 length equals 14 residues. Germline values: CDR1 SGHTA, CDR2 FQGNSA. The CDR3, as DNA: TGTGCCAGCAGCCCCCGGGACTCGGATTGGGCCCAGTACTTC. Amino acid sequence: CASSPRDSDWAQYF.

The V call is TRBV18, the J call TRBJ2-3; 13 bases are shared with TRBD2. With V trimmed by 8 bases and J by 7 bases, 9 bases remained unmatched. The CDR3 extends over 15 amino acids. CDR1 is KGHSH and CDR2 is LQKENI in the germline V gene. The CDR3 DNA reads TGTGCCAGCCGAAAGACTAGCGGGGGGATACATACGCAGTATTTT. Protein: CASRKTSGGIHTQYF.

This sequence joins TRBV27 and TRBJ2-2; TRBD1 agrees at 8 bases. CDR1 is MNHEY and CDR2 is SMNVEV in the germline V gene (reference sequence). The CDR3 covers 14 residues. The V and J ends lost 6 bases and 3 bases, in that order; junction bases with no gene match: 3. For the CDR3, the DNA is TGTGCCAGCAGGTCACAGGGGGACACCGGGGAGCTGTTTTTT. Encoded protein: CASRSQGDTGELFF.

This chain connects TRBV29-1 to TRBJ2-2; D ambiguous. Germline V gives CDR1 SQVTM, CDR2 ANQGSEA. This CDR3 is built from 14 residues. Trimming removed 2 bases from V and 3 bases from J, with 10 bases in between. CDR3 nucleotide sequence: TGCAGCGTTGAAAAAGGGTTGGACACCGGGGAGCTGTTTTTT. It codes for CSVEKGLDTGELFF.